This is a list of T cell receptor beta chains from one sample in a study of blood T cell repertoires in COVID-19. Libraries were prepared by immunoSEQ multiplex PCR; TCRdb keeps only in-frame clonotypes and omits some of them. The sample has 200,000 to 300,000 clones, about 83% seen once. The sequencing input was peripheral blood. The origin of the receptors is a middle-aged woman who had recovered from COVID-19. CDR3s include the opening cysteine and the closing phenylalanine or tryptophan. Each record gives: CDR3 length, clone size, D gene, V gene, J gene, CDR3 protein, CDR3 DNA. The D gene is left open where the match is weak. Clone size is stated in some rows and not others, as once, few, many or a class when expanded.

>14|NA|NA|TRBV28|TRBJ1-5
CASTTSGTGQPQHF
TGTGCCAGCACCACGAGCGGGACGGGTCAGCCCCAGCATTTT
>14|few|NA|TRBV11-3|TRBJ2-2
CASSTWTVTGELFF
TGTGCCAGCAGCACATGGACAGTCACCGGGGAGCTGTTTTTT
>13|NA|NA|TRBV29-1|TRBJ2-3
CSVDIDAGNTQYF
TGCAGCGTTGATATCGACGCGGGAAATACGCAGTATTTT
>15|NA|NA|TRBV11-2|TRBJ1-5
CASSLGGLVNQPQHF
TGTGCCAGCAGCCTGGGGGGTTTGGTGAATCAGCCCCAGCATTTT
>13|NA|TRBD1|TRBV3-1/TRBV3-2|TRBJ1-1
CASSQMTGREAFF
TGTGCCAGCAGCCAAATGACAGGGCGGGAAGCTTTCTTT
>17|few|NA|TRBV19|TRBJ1-5
CASRSETGYRISQPQHF
TGTGCCAGTCGGTCGGAGACAGGTTACAGGATCAGCCAGCCCCAGCATTTT
>12|few|TRBD1|TRBV6-6|TRBJ2-5
CASSTGGSTQYF
TGTGCCAGCAGCACAGGGGGCTCGACCCAGTACTTC
>14|few|NA|TRBV4-1|TRBJ2-7
CASSQVTGFYEQYF
TGCGCCAGCAGCCAAGTCACAGGGTTCTACGAGCAGTACTTC
>11|NA|TRBD2|TRBV28|TRBJ2-7
CASSWEGEQYF
TGTGCCAGCAGTTGGGAGGGCGAGCAGTACTTC
>13|NA|TRBD1|TRBV5-1|TRBJ1-1
CASSDDRGFEAFF
TGCGCCAGCAGCGACGACAGGGGCTTTGAAGCTTTCTTT
>14|NA|NA|TRBV5-1|TRBJ2-3
CASSHRTETDTQYF
TGCGCCAGCAGCCACCGAACAGAGACAGATACGCAGTATTTT
>17|NA|NA|TRBV3-1/TRBV3-2|TRBJ1-1
CASSQERVNGRNTEAFF
TGTGCCAGCAGCCAAGAACGGGTTAACGGAAGGAACACTGAAGCTTTCTTT
>14|NA|NA|TRBV6-5|TRBJ1-1
CASSYSAGDTEAFF
TGTGCCAGCAGTTACTCGGCCGGAGACACTGAAGCTTTCTTT
>16|NA|NA|TRBV4-1|TRBJ2-3
CASSRLAEEPTDTQYF
TGCGCCAGCAGCCGGTTAGCGGAAGAACCCACAGATACGCAGTATTTT
>16|NA|NA|TRBV30|TRBJ1-2
CAWSAIPGGGRYGYTF
TGTGCCTGGAGCGCCATCCCCGGGGGAGGGCGTTATGGCTACACCTTC
>17|NA|TRBD2|TRBV9|TRBJ2-3
CASSVEPKRGGLDTQYF
TGTGCCAGCAGCGTAGAACCCAAGCGGGGGGGCCTAGATACGCAGTATTTT
>14|few|NA|TRBV19|TRBJ2-7
CASSIQGSSYEQYF
TGTGCCAGTAGTATTCAGGGGAGCTCCTACGAGCAGTACTTC
>17|NA|TRBD2|TRBV5-6|TRBJ2-5
CASSLRRAGGLQETQYF
TGTGCCAGCAGCTTGAGGAGAGCGGGGGGGCTCCAAGAGACCCAGTACTTC
>15|NA|NA|TRBV5-1|TRBJ2-5
CASSTNGGPEETQYF
TGCGCCAGCAGCACGAATGGAGGGCCTGAAGAGACCCAGTACTTC
>14|once|TRBD2|TRBV6-5|TRBJ2-1
CASGSGGYYNEQFF
TGTGCCTCGGGGAGCGGGGGCTACTACAATGAGCAGTTCTTC
>11|NA|NA|TRBV19|TRBJ1-2
CASSMGQGYTF
TGTGCCAGTAGTATGGGGCAAGGCTACACCTTC
>13|NA|NA|TRBV7-9|TRBJ2-2
CASTNTGSGELFF
TGTGCCAGCACCAATACGGGAAGCGGGGAGCTGTTTTTT
>14|NA|NA|TRBV27|TRBJ2-1
CASSFRVGGNEQFF
TGTGCCAGCAGTTTCCGAGTCGGGGGCAATGAGCAGTTCTTC
>12|NA|TRBD1|TRBV2|TRBJ2-3
CASTDRGGTQYF
TGTGCCAGCACCGACAGGGGTGGGACGCAGTATTTT